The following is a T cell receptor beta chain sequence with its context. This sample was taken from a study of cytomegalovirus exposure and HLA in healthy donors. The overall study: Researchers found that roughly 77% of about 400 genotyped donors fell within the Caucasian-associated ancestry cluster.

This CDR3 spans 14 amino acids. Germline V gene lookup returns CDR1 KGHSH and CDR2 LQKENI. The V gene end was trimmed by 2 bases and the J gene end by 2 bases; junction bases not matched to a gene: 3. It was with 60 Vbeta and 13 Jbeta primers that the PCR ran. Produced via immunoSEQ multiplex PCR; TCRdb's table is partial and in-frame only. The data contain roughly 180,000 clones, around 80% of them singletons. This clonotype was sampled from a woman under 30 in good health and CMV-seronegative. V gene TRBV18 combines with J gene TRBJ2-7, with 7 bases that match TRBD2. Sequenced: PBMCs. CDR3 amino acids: CASSPGGGAYEQYF. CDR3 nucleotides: TGTGCCAGCTCACCAGGGGGAGGGGCCTACGAGCAGTACTTC.